The source of this TCR beta chain is a study of shared T cell receptors in the human thymus. The ends were cut back, 3 bases at V and 6 bases at J, with 14 bases in the middle. Germline values: CDR1 MDHEN, CDR2 SYDVKM. The CDR3 contains 14 residues. The repertoire was sequenced with immunoSEQ multiplex PCR; TCRdb's copy has only in-frame clones and lacks some. The sample consists of 600,000 or so clones, more than 75% of them appearing once. The same specimen was also included in a second study, on human thymus T cells. That study adds: Thymic and blood repertoires showed apparently biased V and J gene usage. Related research described thymic repertoires that were highly overlapping among unrelated individuals.

Sequencing input: thymocytes. The source is a boy under two years old with a congenital heart defect. The rearrangement uses TRBV28 and TRBJ2-5, with a weak D call TRBD2 (6 bases). The CDR3, as DNA: TGTGCCAGCAGTTTGAAGGGACTTGGGAAGACCCAGTACTTC. It specifies CASSLKGLGKTQYF.